This TCR beta chain comes out of a study of T cell clonality in common variable immunodeficiency. Study outcomes and limitations: In common variable immunodeficiency, TCR beta chains reportedly carried fewer deletions and N-nucleotide insertions.

On this clone: Its target is not known. The sequence runs out 3 residues before the end of the CDR3; the remainder is reconstructed from the germline J gene.

The germline gives CDR1 SGHRS, CDR2 YFSETQ. V was clipped by 0 bases and J by 1 base, with 17 bases between them. The CDR3 totals 17 residues. Patients and controls were mostly of Caucasian heritage. Sequencing input was equivalent genomic DNA from CVID and controls. This table comes from immunoSEQ multiplex PCR, and its TCRdb copy is limited to in-frame clones, with some not included. The sample was found to contain 60,000 to 75,000 clones, and every one recurs. The receptor's source is a person between 18 and 69 years old in good health. V gene TRBV5-1 combines with J gene TRBJ2-7; D perhaps matches TRBD1 (6 bases). Source material: peripheral blood mononuclear cells. The CDR3 sequence is CASSLVPGGARSYEQYF. Incomplete CDR3 DNA: TGCGCCAGCAGCTTGGTCCCTGGGGGCGCAAGGTCCTACGAG.